This T cell receptor beta chain was found in a study of blood T cells in healthy people across ages. For the second PCR, which ran for roughly 6 to 12 cycles, a sample-barcoded 5' primer and a J-beta primer mix were used. TCRdb called the 5' RACE reads again in MiXCR, with one record for every CDR3 protein. This table has 800,000 or so distinct CDR3 sequences, about 47% appearing once. V was trimmed by 1 base and J by 5 bases, leaving 12 bases between them. The CDR3 is 15 residues long. CDR1 and CDR2 from the germline V gene are LNHNV and YYDKDF (reference sequence). About 10 milliliters of peripheral blood were drawn from each donor into EDTA-treated tubes. This clonotype was counted only a few times.

The sequence was obtained from an older man in good health. This rearrangement joins TRBV15 to TRBJ2-4; no clear D gene. The sequencing sample was made of blood. The CDR3 DNA reads TGTGCCACCAGCAGAGTCTTATCAGGAGAAAACATTCAGTACTTC. This gives the protein CATSRVLSGENIQYF.